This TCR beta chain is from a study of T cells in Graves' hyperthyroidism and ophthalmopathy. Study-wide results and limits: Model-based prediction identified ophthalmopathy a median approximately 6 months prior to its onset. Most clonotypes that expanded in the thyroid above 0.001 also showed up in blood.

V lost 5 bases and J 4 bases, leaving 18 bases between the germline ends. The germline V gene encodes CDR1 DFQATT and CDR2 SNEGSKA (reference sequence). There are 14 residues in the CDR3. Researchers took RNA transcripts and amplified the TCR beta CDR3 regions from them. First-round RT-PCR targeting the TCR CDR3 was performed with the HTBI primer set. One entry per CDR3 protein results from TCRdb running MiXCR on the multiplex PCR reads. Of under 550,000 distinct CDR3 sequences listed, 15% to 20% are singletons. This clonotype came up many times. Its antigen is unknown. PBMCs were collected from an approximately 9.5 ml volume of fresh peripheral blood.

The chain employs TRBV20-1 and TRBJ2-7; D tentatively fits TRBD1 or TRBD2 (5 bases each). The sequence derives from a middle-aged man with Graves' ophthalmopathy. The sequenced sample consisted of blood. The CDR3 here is CSARQPGTDYEQYF. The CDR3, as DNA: TGCAGTGCTCGGCAACCCGGGACGGATTACGAGCAGTACTTC.